This T cell receptor beta chain was identified in a study of T-cell reconstitution after alpha-beta-depleted transplantation in children. The CDR3 spans 15 residues. V shed 3 bases and J shed 2 bases, with 16 bases lying between them. Looked up from germline, CDR1 is DFQATT and CDR2 is SNEGSKA (reference sequence). The authors prepared the TCRbeta library with unique molecular identifiers. TCRdb reprocessed the PCR reads via MiXCR and lists one record per CDR3 protein. The sample shows a few hundred thousand distinct CDR3 sequences, roughly 16% of them seen only once. This chain uses TRBV20-1 with TRBJ2-5; D may be TRBD1 or TRBD2 (5 bases each). Here the sequenced sample was PBMCs, mostly from graft donor cells, taken 360 days after TCRalphabeta/CD19-depleted stem cell transplant. This sequence originates from a boy under two years old who had a stem cell transplant for Wiskott-Aldrich syndrome, so the T cells may come from the graft donor. The CDR3 region is CSASGGNRFQETQYF. CDR3 DNA sequence: TGCAGTGCTAGTGGGGGTAACAGGTTTCAAGAGACCCAGTACTTC.